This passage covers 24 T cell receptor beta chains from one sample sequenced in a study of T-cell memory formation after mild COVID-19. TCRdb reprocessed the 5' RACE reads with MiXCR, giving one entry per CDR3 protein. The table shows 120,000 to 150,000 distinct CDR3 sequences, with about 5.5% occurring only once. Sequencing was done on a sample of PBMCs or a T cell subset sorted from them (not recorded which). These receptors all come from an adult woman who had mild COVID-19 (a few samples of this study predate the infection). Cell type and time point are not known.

CDR3 sequence reads: CASSEPIRGRNTDTQYF. CDR3 sequence (DNA): TGCGCCAGCAGCGAACCCATTAGGGGACGAAACACAGATACGCAGTATTTT. The genes are TRBV5-1 and TRBJ2-3; D may match TRBD1 or TRBD2 (5 bases each). The V gene lost 4 bases and the J gene lost 2 bases, with 20 bases spanning the gap. This CDR3 region has 17 residues. CDR1 is SGHRS, CDR2 YFSETQ, per germline.

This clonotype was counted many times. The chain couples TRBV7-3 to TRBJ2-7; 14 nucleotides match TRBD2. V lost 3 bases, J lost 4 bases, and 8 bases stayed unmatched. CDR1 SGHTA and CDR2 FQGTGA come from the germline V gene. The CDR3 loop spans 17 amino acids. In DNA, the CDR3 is TGTGCCAGCAGCTTCGGCCGACTAGCGGGAGGGCCGTACGAGCAGTACTTC. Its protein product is CASSFGRLAGGPYEQYF.

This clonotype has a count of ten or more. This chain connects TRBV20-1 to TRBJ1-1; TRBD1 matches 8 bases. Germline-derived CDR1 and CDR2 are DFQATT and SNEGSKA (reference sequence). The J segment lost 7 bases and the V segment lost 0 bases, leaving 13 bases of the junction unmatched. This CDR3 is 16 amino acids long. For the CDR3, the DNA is TGCAGTGCTAGAGATATGCAGGGGGCTGTTTTTGGTGAAGCTTTCTTT. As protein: CSARDMQGAVFGEAFF.

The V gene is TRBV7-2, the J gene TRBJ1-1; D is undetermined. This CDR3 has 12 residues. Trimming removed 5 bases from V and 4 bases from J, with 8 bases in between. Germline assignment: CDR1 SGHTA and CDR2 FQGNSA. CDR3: CASSPRATEAFF. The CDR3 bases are TGTGCCAGCAGCCCCCGGGCCACTGAAGCTTTCTTT.

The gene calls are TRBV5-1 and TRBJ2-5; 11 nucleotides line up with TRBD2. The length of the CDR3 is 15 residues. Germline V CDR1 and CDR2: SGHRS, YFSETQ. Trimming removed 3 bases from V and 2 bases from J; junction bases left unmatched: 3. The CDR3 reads CASSSLAGGQETQYF. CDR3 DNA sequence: TGCGCCAGCAGCTCTCTAGCGGGGGGACAAGAGACCCAGTACTTC.

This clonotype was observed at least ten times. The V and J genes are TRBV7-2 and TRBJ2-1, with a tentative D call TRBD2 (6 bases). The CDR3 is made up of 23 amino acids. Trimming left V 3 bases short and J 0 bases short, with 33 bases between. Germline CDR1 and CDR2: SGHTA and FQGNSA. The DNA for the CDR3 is TGTGCCAGCAGCTTTCCATCCTCCGAGGGAAGGAGGGCCAAACGAGTCTCCTACAATGAGCAGTTCTTC. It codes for CASSFPSSEGRRAKRVSYNEQFF. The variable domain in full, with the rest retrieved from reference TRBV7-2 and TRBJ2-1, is GAGVSQSPSNKVTEKGKDVELRCDPISGHTALYWYRQSLGQGLEFLIYFQGNSAPDKSGLPSDRFSAERTGGSVSTLTIQRTQQEDSAVYLCASSFPSSEGRRAKRVSYNEQFFGPGTRLTVL.

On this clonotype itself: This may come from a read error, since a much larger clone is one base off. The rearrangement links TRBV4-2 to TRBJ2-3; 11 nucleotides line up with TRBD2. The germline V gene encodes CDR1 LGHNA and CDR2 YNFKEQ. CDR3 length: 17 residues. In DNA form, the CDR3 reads TGTGCCAGCATCCAAGCTTCTAGCGGGGGGTACACAGATACGCAGTATTTT. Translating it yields CASIQASSGGYTDTQYF.

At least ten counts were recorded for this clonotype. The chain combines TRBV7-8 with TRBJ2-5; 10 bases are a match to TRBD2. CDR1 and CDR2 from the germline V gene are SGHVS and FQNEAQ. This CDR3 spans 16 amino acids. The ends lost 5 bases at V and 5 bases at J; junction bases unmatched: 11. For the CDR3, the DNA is TGTGCCAGCAGCCTTAGCGGGGGGCGCGTGGGGGAGACCCAGTACTTC. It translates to CASSLSGGRVGETQYF.

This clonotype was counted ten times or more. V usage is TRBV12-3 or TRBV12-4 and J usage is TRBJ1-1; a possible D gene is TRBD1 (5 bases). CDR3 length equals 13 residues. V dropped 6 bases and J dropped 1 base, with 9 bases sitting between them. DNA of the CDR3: TGTGCCAGCAGGTATGGACAGAACACTGAAGCTTTCTTT. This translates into CASRYGQNTEAFF.

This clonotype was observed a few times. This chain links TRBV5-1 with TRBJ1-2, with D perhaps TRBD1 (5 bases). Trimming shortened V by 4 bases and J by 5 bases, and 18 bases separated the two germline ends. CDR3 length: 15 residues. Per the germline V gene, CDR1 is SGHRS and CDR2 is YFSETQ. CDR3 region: CASSRAGTELYGYTF. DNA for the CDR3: TGCGCCAGCAGCAGAGCCGGGACGGAGTTATATGGCTACACCTTC.

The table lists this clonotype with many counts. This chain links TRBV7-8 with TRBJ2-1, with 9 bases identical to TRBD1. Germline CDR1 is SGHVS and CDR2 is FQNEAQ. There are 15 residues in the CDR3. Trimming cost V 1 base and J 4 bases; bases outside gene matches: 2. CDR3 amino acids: CASSLDRGLYNEQFF. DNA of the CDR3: TGTGCCAGCAGCTTAGACAGGGGGCTATACAATGAGCAGTTCTTC.

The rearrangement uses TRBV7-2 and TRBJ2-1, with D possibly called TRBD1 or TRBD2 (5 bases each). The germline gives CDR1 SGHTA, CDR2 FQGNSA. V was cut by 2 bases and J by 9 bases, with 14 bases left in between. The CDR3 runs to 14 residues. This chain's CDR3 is CASSLFGGEGEQFF. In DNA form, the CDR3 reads TGTGCCAGCAGCTTATTTGGGGGTGAGGGTGAGCAGTTCTTC.

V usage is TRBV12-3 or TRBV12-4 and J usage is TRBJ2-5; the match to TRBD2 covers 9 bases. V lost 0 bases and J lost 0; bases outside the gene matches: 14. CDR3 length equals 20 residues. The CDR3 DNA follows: TGTGCCAGCAGTTTAGCGTCAGAGACTAGCGGAGGAAGGTACCAAGAGACCCAGTACTTC. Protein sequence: CASSLASETSGGRYQETQYF.

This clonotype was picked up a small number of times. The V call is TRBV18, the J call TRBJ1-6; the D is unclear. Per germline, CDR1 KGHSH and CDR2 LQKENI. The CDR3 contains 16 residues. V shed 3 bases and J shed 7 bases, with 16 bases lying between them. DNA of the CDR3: TGTGCCAGCTCACCGCCGTTGCGGGGTGGAAATTCACCCCTCCACTTT. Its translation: CASSPPLRGGNSPLHF.

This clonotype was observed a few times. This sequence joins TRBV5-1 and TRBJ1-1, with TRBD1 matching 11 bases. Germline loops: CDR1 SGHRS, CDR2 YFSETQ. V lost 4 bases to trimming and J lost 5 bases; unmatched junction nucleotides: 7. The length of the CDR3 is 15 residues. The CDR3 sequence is CASSHTGQGGTEAFF. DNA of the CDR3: TGCGCCAGCAGCCATACGGGACAGGGGGGGACTGAAGCTTTCTTT.

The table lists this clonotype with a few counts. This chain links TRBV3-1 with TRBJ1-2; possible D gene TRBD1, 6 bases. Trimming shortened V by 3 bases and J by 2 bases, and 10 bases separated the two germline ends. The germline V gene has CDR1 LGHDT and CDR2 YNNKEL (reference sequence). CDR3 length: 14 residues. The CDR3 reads CASSQQGRNYGYTF. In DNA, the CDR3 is TGTGCCAGCAGCCAGCAGGGGAGGAACTATGGCTACACCTTC.

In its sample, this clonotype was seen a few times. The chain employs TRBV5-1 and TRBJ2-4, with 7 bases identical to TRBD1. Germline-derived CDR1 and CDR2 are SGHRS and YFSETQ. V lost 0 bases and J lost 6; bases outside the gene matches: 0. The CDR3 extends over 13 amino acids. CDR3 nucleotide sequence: TGCGCCAGCAGCTTGGCAGGGGGAAACATTCAGTACTTC. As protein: CASSLAGGNIQYF.

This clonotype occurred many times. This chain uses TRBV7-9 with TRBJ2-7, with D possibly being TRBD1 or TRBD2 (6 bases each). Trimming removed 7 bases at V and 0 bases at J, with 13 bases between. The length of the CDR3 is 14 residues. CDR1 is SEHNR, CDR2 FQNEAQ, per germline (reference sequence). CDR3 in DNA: TGTGCCAGCACCCGGGGGCGCACCTCCTACGAGCAGTACTTC. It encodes CASTRGRTSYEQYF.

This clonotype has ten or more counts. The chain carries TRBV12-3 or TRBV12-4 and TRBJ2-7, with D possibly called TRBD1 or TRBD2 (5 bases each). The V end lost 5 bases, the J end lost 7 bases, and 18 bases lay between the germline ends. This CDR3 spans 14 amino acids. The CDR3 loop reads CASSAGTLGWEQYF. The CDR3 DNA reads TGTGCCAGCAGTGCCGGGACCCTAGGTTGGGAGCAGTACTTC.

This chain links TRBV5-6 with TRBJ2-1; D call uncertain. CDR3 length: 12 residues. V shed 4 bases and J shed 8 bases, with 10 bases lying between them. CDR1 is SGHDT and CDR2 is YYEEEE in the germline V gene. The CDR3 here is CASSSHWDEQFF. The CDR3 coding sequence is TGTGCCAGCAGCAGCCACTGGGATGAGCAGTTCTTC.

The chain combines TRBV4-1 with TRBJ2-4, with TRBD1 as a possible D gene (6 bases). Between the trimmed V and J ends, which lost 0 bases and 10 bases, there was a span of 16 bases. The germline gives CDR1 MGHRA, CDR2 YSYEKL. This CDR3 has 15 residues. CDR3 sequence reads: CASSQEGHQVYIQYF. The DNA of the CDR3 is TGCGCCAGCAGCCAAGAGGGACATCAAGTTTATATTCAGTACTTC.

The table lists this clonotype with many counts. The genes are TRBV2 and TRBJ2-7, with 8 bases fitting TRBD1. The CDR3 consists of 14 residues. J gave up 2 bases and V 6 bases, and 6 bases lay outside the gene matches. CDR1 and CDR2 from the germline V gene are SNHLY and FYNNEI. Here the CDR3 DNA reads TGTGCCAGCAGAGAACAGGGGGGCCCCTACGAGCAGTACTTC. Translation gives CASREQGGPYEQYF.

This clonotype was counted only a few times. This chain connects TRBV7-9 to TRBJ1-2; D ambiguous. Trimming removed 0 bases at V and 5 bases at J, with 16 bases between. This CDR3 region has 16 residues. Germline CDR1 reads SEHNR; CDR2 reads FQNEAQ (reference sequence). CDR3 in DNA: TGTGCCAGCAGCTTAGCGTCCCCCAGTTTCTGGTATGGCTACACCTTC. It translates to CASSLASPSFWYGYTF.

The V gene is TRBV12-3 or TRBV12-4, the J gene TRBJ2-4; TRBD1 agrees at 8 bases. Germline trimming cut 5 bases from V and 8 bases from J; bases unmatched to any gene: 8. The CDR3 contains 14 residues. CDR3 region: CASSLDRGRYIQYF. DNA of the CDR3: TGTGCCAGCAGTCTAGACAGGGGAAGGTACATTCAGTACTTC.